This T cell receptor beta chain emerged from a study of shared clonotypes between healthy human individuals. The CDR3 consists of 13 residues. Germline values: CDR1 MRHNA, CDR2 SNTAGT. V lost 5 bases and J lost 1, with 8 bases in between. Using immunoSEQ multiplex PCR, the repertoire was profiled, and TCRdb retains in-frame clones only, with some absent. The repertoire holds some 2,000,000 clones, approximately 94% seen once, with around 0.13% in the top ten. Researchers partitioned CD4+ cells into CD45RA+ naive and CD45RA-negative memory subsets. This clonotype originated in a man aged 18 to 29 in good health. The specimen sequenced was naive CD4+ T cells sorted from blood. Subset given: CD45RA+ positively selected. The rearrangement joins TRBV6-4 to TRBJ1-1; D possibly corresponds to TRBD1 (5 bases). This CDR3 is CASSTQANTEAFF. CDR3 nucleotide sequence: TGTGCCAGCAGTACACAGGCGAACACTGAAGCTTTCTTT.